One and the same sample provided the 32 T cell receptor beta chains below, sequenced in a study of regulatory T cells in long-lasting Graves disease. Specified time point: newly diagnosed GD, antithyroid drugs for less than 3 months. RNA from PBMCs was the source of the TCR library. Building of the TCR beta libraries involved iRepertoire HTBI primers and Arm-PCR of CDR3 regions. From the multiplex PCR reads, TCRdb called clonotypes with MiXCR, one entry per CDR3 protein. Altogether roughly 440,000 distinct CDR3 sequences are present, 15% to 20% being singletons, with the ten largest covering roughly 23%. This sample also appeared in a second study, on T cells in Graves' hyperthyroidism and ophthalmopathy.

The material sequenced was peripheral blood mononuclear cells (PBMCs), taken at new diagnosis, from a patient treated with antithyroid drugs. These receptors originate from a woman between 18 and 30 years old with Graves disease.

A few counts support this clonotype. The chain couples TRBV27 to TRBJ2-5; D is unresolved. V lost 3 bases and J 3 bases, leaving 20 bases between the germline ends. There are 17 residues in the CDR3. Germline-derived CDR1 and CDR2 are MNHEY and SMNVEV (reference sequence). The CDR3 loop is CASSFVDRILNKETQYF. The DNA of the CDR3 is TGTGCCAGCAGTTTCGTGGACCGCATCCTAAATAAAGAGACCCAGTACTTC.

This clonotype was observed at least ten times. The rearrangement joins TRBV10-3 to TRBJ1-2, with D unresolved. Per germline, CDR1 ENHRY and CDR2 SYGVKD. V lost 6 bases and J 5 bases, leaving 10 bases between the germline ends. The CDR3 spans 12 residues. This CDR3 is CAIRLYGYGYTF. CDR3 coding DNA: TGTGCCATCAGACTGTATGGGTATGGCTACACCTTC.

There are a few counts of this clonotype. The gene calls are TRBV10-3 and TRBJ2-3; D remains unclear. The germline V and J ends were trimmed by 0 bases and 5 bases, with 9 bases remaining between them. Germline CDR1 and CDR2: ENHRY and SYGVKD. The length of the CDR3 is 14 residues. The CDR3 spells CAISESSFQDTQYF. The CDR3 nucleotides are TGTGCCATCAGTGAGTCGAGTTTTCAAGATACGCAGTATTTT.

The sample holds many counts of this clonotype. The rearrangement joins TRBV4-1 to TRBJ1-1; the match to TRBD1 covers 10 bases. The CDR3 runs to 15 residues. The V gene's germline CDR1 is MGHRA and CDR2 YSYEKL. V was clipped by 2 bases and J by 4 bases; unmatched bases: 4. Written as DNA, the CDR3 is TGCGCCAGCAGCCAATCGACAGGGGGCCCCACTGAAGCTTTCTTT. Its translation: CASSQSTGGPTEAFF.

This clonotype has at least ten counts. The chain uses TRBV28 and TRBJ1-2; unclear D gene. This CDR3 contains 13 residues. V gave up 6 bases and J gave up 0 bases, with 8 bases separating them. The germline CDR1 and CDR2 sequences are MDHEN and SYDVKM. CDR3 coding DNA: TGTGCCAGCAGCTATCAGCCTAACTATGGCTACACCTTC. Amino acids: CASSYQPNYGYTF.

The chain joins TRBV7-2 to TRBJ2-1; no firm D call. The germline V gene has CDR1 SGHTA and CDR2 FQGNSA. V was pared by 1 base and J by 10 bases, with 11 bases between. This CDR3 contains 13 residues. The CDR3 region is CASSLVTGDEQFF. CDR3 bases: TGTGCCAGCAGCTTAGTAACGGGTGACGAGCAGTTCTTC.

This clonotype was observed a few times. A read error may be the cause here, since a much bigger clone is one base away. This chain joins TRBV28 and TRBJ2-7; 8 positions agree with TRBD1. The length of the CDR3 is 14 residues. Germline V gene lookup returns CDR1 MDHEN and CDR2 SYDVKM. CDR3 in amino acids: CASSRDRSSYEQCF. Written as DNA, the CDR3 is TGTGCCAGCAGTCGGGACAGGTCCTCCTACGAGCAGTGCTTC.

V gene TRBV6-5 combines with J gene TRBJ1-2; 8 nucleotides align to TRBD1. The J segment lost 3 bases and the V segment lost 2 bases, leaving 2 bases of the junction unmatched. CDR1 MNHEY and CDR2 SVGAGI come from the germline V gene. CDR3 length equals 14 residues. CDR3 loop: CASSYEDRDYGYTF. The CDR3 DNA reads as TGTGCCAGCAGTTACGAGGACAGGGACTATGGCTACACCTTC.

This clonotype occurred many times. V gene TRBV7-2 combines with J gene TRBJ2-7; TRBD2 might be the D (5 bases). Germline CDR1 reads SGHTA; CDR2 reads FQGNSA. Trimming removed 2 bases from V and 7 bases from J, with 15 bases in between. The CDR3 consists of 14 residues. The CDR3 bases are TGTGCCAGCAGCTTAATTTTACTAGTAGGTGAGCAGTACTTC. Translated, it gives CASSLILLVGEQYF.

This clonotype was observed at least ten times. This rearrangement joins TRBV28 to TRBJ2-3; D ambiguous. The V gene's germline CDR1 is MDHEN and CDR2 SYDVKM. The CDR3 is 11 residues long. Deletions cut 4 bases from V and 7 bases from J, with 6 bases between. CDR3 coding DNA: TGTGCCAGCAGTTATTCAAATACGCAGTATTTT. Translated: CASSYSNTQYF.

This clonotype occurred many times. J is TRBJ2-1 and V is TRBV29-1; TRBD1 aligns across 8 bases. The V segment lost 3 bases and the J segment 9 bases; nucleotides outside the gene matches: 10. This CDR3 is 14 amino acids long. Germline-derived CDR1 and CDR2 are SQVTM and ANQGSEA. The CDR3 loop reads CSVDGQGALGEQFF. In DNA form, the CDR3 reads TGCAGCGTTGATGGGCAGGGGGCTTTAGGTGAGCAGTTCTTC.

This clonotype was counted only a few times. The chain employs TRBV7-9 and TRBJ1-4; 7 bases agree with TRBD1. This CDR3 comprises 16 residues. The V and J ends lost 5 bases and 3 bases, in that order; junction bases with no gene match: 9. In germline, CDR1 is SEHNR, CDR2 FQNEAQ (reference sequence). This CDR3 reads CASSPVSGQSNEKLFF. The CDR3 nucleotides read TGTGCCAGCAGCCCCGTATCGGGACAGTCTAATGAAAAACTGTTTTTT. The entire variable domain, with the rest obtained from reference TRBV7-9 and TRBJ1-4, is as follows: DTGVSQNPRHKITKRGQNVTFRCDPISEHNRLYWYRQTLGQGPEFLTYFQNEAQLEKSRLLSDRFSAERPKGSFSTLEIQRTEQGDSAMYLCASSPVSGQSNEKLFFGSGTQLSVL.

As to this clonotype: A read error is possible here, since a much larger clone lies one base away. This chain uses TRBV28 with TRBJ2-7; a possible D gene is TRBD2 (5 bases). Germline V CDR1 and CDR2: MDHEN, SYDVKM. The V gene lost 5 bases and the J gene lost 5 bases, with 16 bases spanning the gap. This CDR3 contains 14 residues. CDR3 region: CASSPGVGFHEQYF. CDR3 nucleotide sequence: TGTGCCAGCAGTCCCGGGGTCGGGTTCCACGAGCAGTACTTC.

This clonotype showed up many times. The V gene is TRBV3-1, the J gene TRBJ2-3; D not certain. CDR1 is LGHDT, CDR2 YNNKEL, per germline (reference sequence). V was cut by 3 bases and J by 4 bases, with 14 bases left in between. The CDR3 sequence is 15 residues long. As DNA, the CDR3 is TGTGCCAGCAGCCAGAGTCTAGGGTCAGCAGATACGCAGTATTTT. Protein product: CASSQSLGSADTQYF.

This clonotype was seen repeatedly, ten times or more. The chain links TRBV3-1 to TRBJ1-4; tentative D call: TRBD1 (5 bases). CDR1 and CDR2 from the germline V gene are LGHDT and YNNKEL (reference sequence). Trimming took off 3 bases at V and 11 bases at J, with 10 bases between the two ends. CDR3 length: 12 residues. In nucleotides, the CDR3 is TGTGCCAGCAGCCATCCTCGGGGGAAACTGTTTTTT. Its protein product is CASSHPRGKLFF.

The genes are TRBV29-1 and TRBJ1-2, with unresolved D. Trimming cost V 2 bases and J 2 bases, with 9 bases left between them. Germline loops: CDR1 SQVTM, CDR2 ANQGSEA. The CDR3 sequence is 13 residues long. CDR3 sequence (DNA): TGCAGCGTTGAATCTCGGGAAAACTATGGCTACACCTTC. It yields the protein CSVESRENYGYTF.

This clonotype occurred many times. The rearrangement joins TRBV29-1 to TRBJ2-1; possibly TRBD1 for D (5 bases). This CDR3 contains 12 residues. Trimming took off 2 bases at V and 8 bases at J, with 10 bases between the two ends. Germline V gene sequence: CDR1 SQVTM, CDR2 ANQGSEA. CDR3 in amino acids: CSVESGFHEQFF. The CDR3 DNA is TGCAGCGTTGAATCAGGGTTTCATGAGCAGTTCTTC.

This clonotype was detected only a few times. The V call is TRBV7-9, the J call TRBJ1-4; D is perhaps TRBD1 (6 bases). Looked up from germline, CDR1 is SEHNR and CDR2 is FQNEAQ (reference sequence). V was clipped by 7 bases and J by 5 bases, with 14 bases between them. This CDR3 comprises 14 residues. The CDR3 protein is CASTQGGVNEKLFF. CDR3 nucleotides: TGTGCCAGCACCCAAGGGGGAGTGAATGAAAAACTGTTTTTT.

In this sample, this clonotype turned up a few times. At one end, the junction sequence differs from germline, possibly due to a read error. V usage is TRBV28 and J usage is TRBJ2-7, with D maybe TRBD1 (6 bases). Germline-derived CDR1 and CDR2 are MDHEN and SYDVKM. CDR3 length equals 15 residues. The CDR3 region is CASSLWGTLSYGQYF. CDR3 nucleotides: TGTGCCAGCAGTTTATGGGGGACACTCTCCTACGGGCAGTACTTC.

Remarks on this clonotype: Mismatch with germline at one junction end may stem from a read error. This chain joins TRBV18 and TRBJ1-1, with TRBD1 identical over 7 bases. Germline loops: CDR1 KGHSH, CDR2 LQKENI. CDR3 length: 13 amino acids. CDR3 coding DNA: TGTGCCAGCTCACGACAGGGCAACACTGCAGCTTTCTTT. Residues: CASSRQGNTAAFF.

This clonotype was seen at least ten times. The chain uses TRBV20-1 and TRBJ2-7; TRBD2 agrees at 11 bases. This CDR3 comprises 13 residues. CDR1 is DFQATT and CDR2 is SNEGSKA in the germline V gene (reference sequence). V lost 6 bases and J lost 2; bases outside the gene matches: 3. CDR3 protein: CSAPGLAAYEQYF. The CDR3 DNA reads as TGCAGTGCACCGGGACTAGCGGCCTACGAGCAGTACTTC.

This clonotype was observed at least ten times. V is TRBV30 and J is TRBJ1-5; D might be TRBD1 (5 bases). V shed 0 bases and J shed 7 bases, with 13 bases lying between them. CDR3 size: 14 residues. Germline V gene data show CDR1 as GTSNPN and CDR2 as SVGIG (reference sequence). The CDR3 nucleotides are TGTGCCTGGAGTGTAATAGGGGTTAGGCAGCCCCAGCATTTT. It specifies CAWSVIGVRQPQHF.

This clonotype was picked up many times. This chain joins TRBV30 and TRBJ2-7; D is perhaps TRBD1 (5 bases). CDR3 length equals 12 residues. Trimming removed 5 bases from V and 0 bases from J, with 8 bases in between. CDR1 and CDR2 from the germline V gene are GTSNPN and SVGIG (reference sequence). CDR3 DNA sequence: TGTGCCTGGGGACATAGCTCCTACGAGCAGTACTTC. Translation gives CAWGHSSYEQYF.

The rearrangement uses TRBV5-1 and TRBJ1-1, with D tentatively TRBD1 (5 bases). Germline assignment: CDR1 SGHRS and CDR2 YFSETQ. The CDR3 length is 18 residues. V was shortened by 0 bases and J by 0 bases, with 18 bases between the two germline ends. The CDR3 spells CASSLVVLGTEVNTEAFF. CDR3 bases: TGCGCCAGCAGCTTGGTAGTATTAGGGACGGAGGTGAACACTGAAGCTTTCTTT.

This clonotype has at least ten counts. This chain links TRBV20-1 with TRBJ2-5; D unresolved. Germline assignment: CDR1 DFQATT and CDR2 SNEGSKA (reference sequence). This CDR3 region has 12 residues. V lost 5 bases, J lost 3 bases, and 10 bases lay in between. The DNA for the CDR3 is TGCAGTGCTGACAACGGAGAAGAGACCCAGTACTTC. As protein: CSADNGEETQYF.

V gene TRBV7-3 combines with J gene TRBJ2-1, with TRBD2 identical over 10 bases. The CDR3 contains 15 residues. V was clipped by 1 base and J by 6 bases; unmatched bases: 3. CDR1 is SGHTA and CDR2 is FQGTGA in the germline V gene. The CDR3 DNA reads TGTGCCAGCAGCTTAATAGCGGGAGGAGGCAATGAGCAGTTCTTC. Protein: CASSLIAGGGNEQFF.

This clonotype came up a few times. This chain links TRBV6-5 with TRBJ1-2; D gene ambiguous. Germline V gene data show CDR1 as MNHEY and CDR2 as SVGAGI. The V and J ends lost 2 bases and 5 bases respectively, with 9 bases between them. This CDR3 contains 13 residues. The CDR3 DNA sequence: TGTGCCAGCAGTTACCGCCTTGCGTATGGCTACACCTTC. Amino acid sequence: CASSYRLAYGYTF.

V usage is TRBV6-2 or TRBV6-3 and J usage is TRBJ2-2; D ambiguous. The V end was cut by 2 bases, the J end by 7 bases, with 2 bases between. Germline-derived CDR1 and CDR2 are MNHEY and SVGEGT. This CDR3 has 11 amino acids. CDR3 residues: CASSYGGELFF. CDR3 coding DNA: TGTGCCAGCAGTTACGGCGGGGAGCTGTTTTTT.

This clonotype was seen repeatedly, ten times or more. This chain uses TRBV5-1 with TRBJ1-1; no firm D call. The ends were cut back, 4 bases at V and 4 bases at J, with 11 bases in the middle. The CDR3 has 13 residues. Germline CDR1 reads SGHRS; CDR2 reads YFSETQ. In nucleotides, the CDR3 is TGCGCCAGCAGCAGGGAGGCAGGCACTGAAGCTTTCTTT. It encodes CASSREAGTEAFF.

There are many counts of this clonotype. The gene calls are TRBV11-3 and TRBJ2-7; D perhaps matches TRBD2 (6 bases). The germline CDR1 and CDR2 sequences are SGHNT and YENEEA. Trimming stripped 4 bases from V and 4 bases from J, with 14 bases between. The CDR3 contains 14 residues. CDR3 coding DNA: TGTGCCAGCAGCTCTCGTGGAGGAGGGTACGAGCAGTACTTC. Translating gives CASSSRGGGYEQYF.

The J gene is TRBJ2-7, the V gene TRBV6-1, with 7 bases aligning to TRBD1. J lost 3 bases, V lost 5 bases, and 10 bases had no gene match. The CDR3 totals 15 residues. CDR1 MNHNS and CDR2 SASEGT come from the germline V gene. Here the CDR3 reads CASSQLPGQIYEQYF. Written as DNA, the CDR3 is TGTGCCAGCAGTCAACTACCGGGACAGATCTACGAGCAGTACTTC.

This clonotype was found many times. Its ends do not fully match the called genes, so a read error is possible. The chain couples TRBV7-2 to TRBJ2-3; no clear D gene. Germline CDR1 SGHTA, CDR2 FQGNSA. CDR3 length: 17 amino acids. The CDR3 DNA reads TGTGCCTGCAGCTCGCGGACCGCCAACTTAGGCACAGATACGCAGTATTTT. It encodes CACSSRTANLGTDTQYF. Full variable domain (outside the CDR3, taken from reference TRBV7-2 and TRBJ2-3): GAGVSQSPSNKVTEKGKDVELRCDPISGHTALYWYRQSLGQGLEFLIYFQGNSAPDKSGLPSDRFSAERTGGSVSTLTIQRTQQEDSAVYLCACSSRTANLGTDTQYFGPGTRLTVL.